A selection of T cell receptor beta chains follows, all from one sample in a study of CD8 T cells in ankylosing spondylitis. MiXCR, applied by TCRdb to the 5' RACE reads, yields one record per CDR3 protein. The table has 700,000 to 850,000 distinct CDR3 sequences, about 12% seen once. Sample: blood, either unsorted or a sorted T cell fraction (not recorded which). Every receptor here comes from a male donor with ankylosing spondylitis. The conserved cysteine and the conserved F or W are not part of the CDR3 here. The order of the fields is J gene, clone size, V gene, CDR3 protein. Size values are once, few and many counts, or a class for expanded clones, and some rows have none.

TRBJ2-3 many TRBV5-1 ASKTASTDTQY
TRBJ2-7 . TRBV5-1 ASSSGQGFHRGAYEQY
TRBJ1-4 many TRBV20-1 SALALDRSHEKLF
TRBJ2-3 many TRBV5-1 ASSFSLIEDTQY
TRBJ2-7 many TRBV18 ASSLRVHEQY
TRBJ2-5 few TRBV20-1 SARHPQETQY
TRBJ2-5 . TRBV20-1 SARDRDREFGETQY
TRBJ2-2 . TRBV5-6 ASSLGSGSGELF
TRBJ2-4 many TRBV12-3/TRBV12-4 ASSLQGAITNIQY
TRBJ1-2 . TRBV20-1 SPKVTGPDYGYT
TRBJ2-2 . TRBV10-3 AIKRSGVSGELF
TRBJ2-7 . TRBV6-5 ASSDRVEQY
TRBJ2-5 few TRBV7-8 ASSLGLLRETQY
TRBJ1-1 . TRBV20-1 SAEDSPLFYTEAF
TRBJ1-5 . TRBV12-3/TRBV12-4 ASSFGAGSQPQH
TRBJ1-2 . TRBV28 ASSYSDRDFYGYT
TRBJ1-2 . TRBV14 ASSQPGTNSYGYT
TRBJ2-7 few TRBV2 ASIPISGISYEQY
TRBJ2-1 . TRBV12-3/TRBV12-4 ASSPELAGGASYNEQF
TRBJ2-1 few TRBV20-1 SVRGQGDHNEQF